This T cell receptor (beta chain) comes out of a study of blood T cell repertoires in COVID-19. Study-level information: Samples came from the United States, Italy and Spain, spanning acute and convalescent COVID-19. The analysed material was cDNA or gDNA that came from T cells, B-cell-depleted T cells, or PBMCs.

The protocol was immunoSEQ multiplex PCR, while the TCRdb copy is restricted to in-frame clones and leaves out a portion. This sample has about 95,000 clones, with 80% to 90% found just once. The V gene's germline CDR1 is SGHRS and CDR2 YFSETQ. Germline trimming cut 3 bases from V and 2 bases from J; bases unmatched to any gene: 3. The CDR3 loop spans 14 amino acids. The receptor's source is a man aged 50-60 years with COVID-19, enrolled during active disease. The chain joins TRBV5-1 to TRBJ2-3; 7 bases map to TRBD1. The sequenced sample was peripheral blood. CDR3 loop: CASSSGQNTDTQYF. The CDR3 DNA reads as TGCGCCAGCAGCTCGGGACAGAACACAGATACGCAGTATTTT.